Below are 17 T cell receptor beta chains sequenced from a single sample in a study of shared clonotypes between healthy human individuals. Sequencing was performed with immunoSEQ multiplex PCR; in TCRdb, only in-frame clones are kept and a portion is missing. Of about 1 million clones in the sample, roughly 80% were seen once. Sequencing used memory CD4+ T cells sorted from blood. The subset: CD45RA-negative fraction. The receptor source for this set is a man between 18 and 35 years old in good health.

CDR3 amino acids: CASSLRTGFQAEAFF. In nucleotides, the CDR3 is TGTGCCAGCAGTCTACGGACAGGGTTTCAGGCTGAAGCTTTCTTT. V is TRBV6-1 and J is TRBJ1-1; the match to TRBD1 covers 8 bases. V shed 5 bases, J shed 6 bases, and the junction held 11 bases outside the gene matches. CDR1 MNHNS and CDR2 SASEGT come from the germline V gene. This CDR3 is 15 amino acids long.

The chain employs TRBV6-5 and TRBJ1-6, with TRBD1 matching 7 bases. The germline CDR1 and CDR2 sequences are MNHEY and SVGAGI. The CDR3 has 15 amino acids. J lost 11 bases, V lost 5 bases, and 12 bases had no gene match. In DNA, the CDR3 is TGTGCCAGCAGTCTCAATCGACAGGGTACGGCACCCCTCCACTTT. Its translation is CASSLNRQGTAPLHF.

The chain is built from TRBV28 and TRBJ2-1; 7 positions agree with TRBD1. The CDR3 covers 13 residues. V gave up 3 bases and J gave up 11 bases; unmatched junction bases: 7. Germline V CDR1 and CDR2: MDHEN, SYDVKM. The CDR3 DNA follows: TGTGCCAGCAGTTTCCCGGGACAGAGTAAGCAGTTCTTC. It codes for CASSFPGQSKQFF. Together with reference TRBV28 and TRBJ2-1, the CDR3 gives the full variable domain: DVKVTQSSRYLVKRTGEKVFLECVQDMDHENMFWYRQDPGLGLRLIYFSYDVKMKEKGDIPEGYSVSREKKERFSLILESASTNQTSMYLCASSFPGQSKQFFGPGTRLTVL.

The V gene is TRBV19, the J gene TRBJ2-2, with 8 bases aligning to TRBD1. Germline CDR1 and CDR2: LNHDA and SQIVND (reference sequence). The CDR3 is made up of 14 amino acids. The trim removed 4 bases at V and 8 bases at J, leaving 6 bases unmatched. The CDR3 nucleotides read TGTGCCAGTAGTACTCGGACAGGGCCTGGGGAGCTGTTTTTT. This encodes CASSTRTGPGELFF.

The chain links TRBV30 to TRBJ1-6; 7 bases match TRBD1. The J segment lost 7 bases and the V segment lost 4 bases, leaving 16 bases of the junction unmatched. CDR1 is GTSNPN, CDR2 SVGIG, per germline (reference sequence). The CDR3 covers 17 residues. CDR3 residues: CAWNPNSGGGNNSPLHF. The CDR3 DNA reads as TGTGCCTGGAACCCGAACTCAGGGGGTGGTAACAATTCACCCCTCCACTTT.

The rearrangement joins TRBV28 to TRBJ1-4, with 8 bases fitting TRBD1. CDR3 length equals 16 residues. CDR1 is MDHEN, CDR2 SYDVKM, per germline. J was trimmed by 6 bases and V by 5 bases; bases with no gene match: 11. The CDR3 sequence is CASSQSSQGGYEKLFF. The DNA for the CDR3 is TGTGCCAGCAGTCAATCCTCACAGGGGGGGTATGAAAAACTGTTTTTT.

This rearrangement joins TRBV5-4 to TRBJ2-1; 12 nucleotides agree with TRBD2. Germline-derived CDR1 and CDR2 are SGHNT and YYREEE (reference sequence). V shed 4 bases and J 7 bases; nucleotides not matched to a gene: 6. This CDR3 is 15 amino acids long. CDR3 coding DNA: TGTGCCAGCAGCCCTAGCGGGGGGGCCCGGAATGAGCAGTTCTTC. It is translated as CASSPSGGARNEQFF.

The gene calls are TRBV6-1 and TRBJ1-2, with 8 positions matching TRBD1. There are 14 residues in the CDR3. V dropped 2 bases and J dropped 10; count of bases not matched to a gene: 9. Germline loops: CDR1 MNHNS, CDR2 SASEGT. CDR3: CASSESGRGQDYTF. CDR3 sequence (DNA): TGTGCCAGCAGTGAATCGGGCAGGGGACAGGACTACACCTTC.

V is TRBV18 and J is TRBJ2-3, with 12 bases that match TRBD2. Germline CDR1 and CDR2: KGHSH and LQKENI. CDR3 length equals 19 residues. With 1 base clipped from V and 0 bases from J, the junction kept 8 bases outside the gene matches. CDR3 region: CASSPRFRTSGISTDTQYF. The CDR3 DNA reads TGTGCCAGCTCACCACGGTTTAGGACTAGCGGGATTAGCACAGATACGCAGTATTTT. Full variable domain (missing parts from reference TRBV18 and TRBJ2-3): NAGVMQNPRHLVRRRGQEARLRCSPMKGHSHVYWYRQLPEEGLKFMVYLQKENIIDESGMPKERFSAEFPKEGPSILRIQQVVRGDSAAYFCASSPRFRTSGISTDTQYFGPGTRLTVL.

The rearrangement uses TRBV6-5 and TRBJ2-3, with 9 bases lining up with TRBD2. The CDR3 has 15 residues. CDR1 MNHEY and CDR2 SVGAGI come from the germline V gene. V shed 2 bases, J shed 4 bases, and the junction held 4 bases outside the gene matches. The CDR3 sequence: CASSYGAGGPDTQYF. The CDR3 nucleotides are TGTGCCAGCAGTTACGGGGCGGGAGGGCCAGATACGCAGTATTTT.

The V gene is TRBV18, the J gene TRBJ2-7, with D unresolved. CDR1 is KGHSH, CDR2 LQKENI, per germline. V dropped 3 bases and J dropped 6 bases, with 21 bases sitting between them. This CDR3 has 16 amino acids. The CDR3 coding sequence is TGTGCCAGCTCACCCTCCCATATGCAAGTCCGAGGCGAGCAGTACTTC. This translates into CASSPSHMQVRGEQYF.

The chain couples TRBV4-1 to TRBJ1-1, with D tentatively TRBD1 (6 bases). There are 15 residues in the CDR3. Trimming left V 1 base short and J 3 bases short, with 12 bases between. The germline V gene encodes CDR1 MGHRA and CDR2 YSYEKL. Here the CDR3 reads CASSQGGQSDTEAFF. CDR3 nucleotide sequence: TGCGCCAGCAGCCAAGGAGGACAGAGTGACACTGAAGCTTTCTTT.

The V gene is TRBV6-5, the J gene TRBJ2-2, with D unclear. The CDR3 is 12 amino acids. V gave up 5 bases and J gave up 6 bases, with 7 bases separating them. Germline-derived CDR1 and CDR2 are MNHEY and SVGAGI. The CDR3 coding sequence is TGTGCCAGCAGTCCCATCTCCGGGGAGCTGTTTTTT. Residues: CASSPISGELFF.

Many counts were recorded for this clone. The same CDR3 is also encoded by other DNA sequences in this sample. This chain joins TRBV9 and TRBJ2-3; no clear D. This CDR3 has 13 amino acids. Germline lookup yields CDR1 SGDLS and CDR2 YYNGEE. With 2 bases removed from V and 0 bases from J, the gap between germline ends came to 4 bases. The CDR3 nucleotides are TGTGCCAGCAGCGTGGATAGCACAGATACGCAGTATTTT. Translating gives CASSVDSTDTQYF.

This clone came up once. The chain couples TRBV11-2 to TRBJ2-2, with 9 bases aligning to TRBD2. The CDR3 has 16 residues. Germline V lookup: CDR1 SGHAT, CDR2 FQNNGV. Germline trimming cut 7 bases from V and 0 bases from J; bases unmatched to any gene: 6. CDR3 sequence (DNA): TGTGCCAGCAACCCAAGCGGGGGGTCGAACACCGGGGAGCTGTTTTTT. Its protein is CASNPSGGSNTGELFF.

This clone appeared a few times. The chain carries TRBV11-1 and TRBJ1-1; D remains unclear. The length of the CDR3 is 13 residues. The V end was cut by 7 bases, the J end by 4 bases, with 13 bases between. The germline V gene encodes CDR1 SGHAT and CDR2 FQDESV (reference sequence). The CDR3 bases are TGTGCCAGCAAACAAAGCGCCGGCACTGAAGCTTTCTTT. This codes for CASKQSAGTEAFF.

The rearrangement joins TRBV6-5 to TRBJ2-7; D uncertain. Germline CDR1 and CDR2: MNHEY and SVGAGI. V was shortened by 9 bases and J by 2 bases, with 14 bases between the two germline ends. The CDR3 runs to 13 residues. CDR3 DNA sequence: TGTGCCAGTTTACATCCAACAACCTACGAGCAGTACTTC. Amino acid sequence: CASLHPTTYEQYF.